The present TCR beta chain was sequenced within a study of T cell changes during pregnancy in multiple sclerosis. Produced via immunoSEQ multiplex PCR; TCRdb's table is partial and in-frame only. In the table there are 60,000 to 85,000 clones, 92% of which are singletons. Germline CDR1 and CDR2: MDHEN and SYDVKM. V lost 3 bases to trimming and J lost 6 bases, with 5 bases between them. This CDR3 region has 12 residues. This clone appeared once. The TCR was taken from a female donor in good health, enrolled as a control in a pregnancy study. The rearrangement uses TRBV28 and TRBJ2-2, with no clear D. This sample comprised peripheral blood, obtained in the second trimester of pregnancy. Here the CDR3 DNA reads TGTGCCAGCAGTTTTAACTCCGGGGAGCTGTTTTTT. It specifies CASSFNSGELFF.